The text below deals with one T cell receptor beta chain. Its target is unknown. The germline gives CDR1 SQVTM, CDR2 ANQGSEA. Between the trimmed V and J ends, which lost 7 bases and 4 bases, there was a span of 16 bases. The CDR3 is made up of 13 amino acids. The data belong to a study of CD8+ T cells in alopecia areata. Whole-study findings and limits: Affected lesional scalp, above all in alopecia totalis/universalis, was more clonal than normal scalp. Tofacitinib significantly brought down scalp clonality and expanded CD8+ clones among top 100.

Stated treatment: oral pan-JAK inhibitor, 5-10 mg twice daily. Sequencing used cDNA as its template, made by extracting RNA and reverse transcribing it. The assay was immunoSEQ multiplex PCR, and TCRdb's table has in-frame clones only and misses some. There are roughly 120,000 clones in the sample; about three fifths occur only once, and approximately 29% lies in the top ten. This receptor was taken from a human donor with alopecia areata. Sample: CD8+ T cells sorted from blood, taken at week 4, from a patient treated with tofacitinib. The V gene is TRBV29-1, the J gene TRBJ1-2; no definite D call. CDR3 in amino acids: CSAREGATYGYTF. As DNA, the CDR3 is TGCAGCGCCCGTGAGGGCGCGACCTATGGCTACACCTTC.